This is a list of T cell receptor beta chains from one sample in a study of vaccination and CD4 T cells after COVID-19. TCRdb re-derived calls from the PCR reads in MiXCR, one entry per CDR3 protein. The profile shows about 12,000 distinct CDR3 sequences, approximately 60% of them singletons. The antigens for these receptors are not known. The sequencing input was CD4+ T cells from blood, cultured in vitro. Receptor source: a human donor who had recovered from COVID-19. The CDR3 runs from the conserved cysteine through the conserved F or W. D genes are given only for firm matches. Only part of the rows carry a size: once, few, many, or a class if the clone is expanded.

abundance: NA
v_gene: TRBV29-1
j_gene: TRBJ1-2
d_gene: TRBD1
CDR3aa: CSVSRQGANHGYTF
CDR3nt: TGCAGCGTTTCAAGACAGGGTGCTAACCATGGCTACACCTTC

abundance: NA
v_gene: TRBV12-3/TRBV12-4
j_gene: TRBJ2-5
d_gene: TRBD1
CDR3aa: CASSIGGSGGFRETQYF
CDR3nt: TGTGCCAGTTCAATTGGGGGGTCAGGGGGCTTTCGAGAGACCCAGTACTTC

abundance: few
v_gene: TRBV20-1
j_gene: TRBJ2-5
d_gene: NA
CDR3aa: CSAFQETQYF
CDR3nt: TGCAGTGCCTTTCAAGAGACCCAGTACTTC

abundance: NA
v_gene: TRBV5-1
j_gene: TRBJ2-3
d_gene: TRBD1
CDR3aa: CASSLGQTGLTDTQYF
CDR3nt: TGCGCCAGCAGCTTGGGCCAGACAGGGCTCACAGATACGCAGTATTTT

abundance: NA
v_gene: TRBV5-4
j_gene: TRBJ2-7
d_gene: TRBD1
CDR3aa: CASSLGVNRDRAVEQYF
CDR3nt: TGTGCCAGCAGCTTGGGGGTAAACCGGGACAGGGCGGTCGAGCAGTACTTC

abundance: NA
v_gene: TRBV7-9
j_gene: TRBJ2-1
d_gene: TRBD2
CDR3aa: CASSFQLAEYNEQFF
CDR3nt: TGTGCCAGCAGCTTCCAACTAGCGGAGTACAATGAGCAGTTCTTC

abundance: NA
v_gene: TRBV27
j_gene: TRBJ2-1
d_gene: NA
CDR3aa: CATGDILYNEQFF
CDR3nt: TGTGCTACGGGGGATATCTTATACAATGAGCAGTTCTTC

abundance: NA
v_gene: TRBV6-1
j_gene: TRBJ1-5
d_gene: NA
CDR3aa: CASSLSGLGQPQHF
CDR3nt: TGTGCCAGCAGTCTTTCAGGGCTAGGTCAGCCCCAGCATTTT

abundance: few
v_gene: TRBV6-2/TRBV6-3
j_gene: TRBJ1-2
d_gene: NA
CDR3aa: CASSYRAGNLNYGYTF
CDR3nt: TGTGCCAGCAGTTACAGAGCCGGGAACCTGAACTATGGCTACACCTTC

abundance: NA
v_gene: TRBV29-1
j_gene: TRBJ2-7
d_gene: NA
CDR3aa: CSVVGTHYEQYF
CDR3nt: TGCAGCGTTGTGGGGACGCACTACGAGCAGTACTTC